Each of the 10 T cell receptor beta chains below was sequenced from the same sample in a study of beta chain features in type 1 diabetes. Study outcomes and limitations: In all four CD4+ subsets, TCRB CDR3 length was significantly, moderately reduced in type 1 diabetes.

All of the isolated RNA was reverse transcribed, so expressed TCRB transcripts were sequenced. Profiled with immunoSEQ multiplex PCR; TCRdb holds only in-frame clones, not every one. The sample records 160,000 or so clones, just over 8% being singletons. Their target antigens are unknown. The sequenced sample was central memory CD4+ T cells from blood. The source of these receptors is a young woman with type 1 diabetes.

This CDR3 is CASSLLGGDSNQPQHF. CDR3 in DNA: TGCGCCAGCAGCTTGTTGGGGGGAGATAGCAATCAGCCCCAGCATTTT. The chain combines TRBV5-1 with TRBJ1-5, with TRBD1 as a possible D gene (5 bases). V lost 1 base to trimming and J lost 0 bases, with 11 bases between them. Germline CDR1 reads SGHRS; CDR2 reads YFSETQ. The CDR3 is 16 residues long. Filled out from reference TRBV5-1 and TRBJ1-5, the complete variable domain reads KAGVTQTPRYLIKTRGQQVTLSCSPISGHRSVSWYQQTPGQGLQFLFEYFSETQRNKGNFPGRFSGRQFSNSRSEMNVSTLELGDSALYLCASSLLGGDSNQPQHFGDGTRLSIL.

This clone was observed a few times. This chain connects TRBV7-2 to TRBJ2-3; D unclear. This CDR3 comprises 15 residues. Germline CDR1 SGHTA, CDR2 FQGNSA. Trimming shortened V by 0 bases and J by 0 bases, and 7 bases separated the two germline ends. CDR3 in DNA: TGTGCCAGCAGCTTAGCAGCGACTAGCACAGATACGCAGTATTTT. Its translation is CASSLAATSTDTQYF. The full variable domain, its missing parts supplied by reference TRBV7-2 and TRBJ2-3, is GAGVSQSPSNKVTEKGKDVELRCDPISGHTALYWYRQSLGQGLEFLIYFQGNSAPDKSGLPSDRFSAERTGGSVSTLTIQRTQQEDSAVYLCASSLAATSTDTQYFGPGTRLTVL.

The J gene is TRBJ2-7, the V gene TRBV28; the match to TRBD2 covers 10 bases. CDR3 length equals 15 residues. Germline V gives CDR1 MDHEN, CDR2 SYDVKM. The junction had 12 bases not matched to a gene; V was cut back by 6 bases and J by 7 bases. The CDR3 bases are TGTGCCAGCAGCCCCATAGCGGGAGGCCCGAGAGAGCAGTACTTC. Translation: CASSPIAGGPREQYF.

This rearrangement joins TRBV6-1 to TRBJ1-5; 7 positions agree with TRBD1. The CDR3 is 13 amino acids. The germline V gene encodes CDR1 MNHNS and CDR2 SASEGT. Unmatched junction bases numbered 3, after V lost 6 bases and J lost 4 bases. The CDR3 region has the DNA TGTGCCAGCAGCAGGGACAGAAATCAGCCCCAGCATTTT. Protein product: CASSRDRNQPQHF.

The J gene is TRBJ1-1, the V gene TRBV30, with TRBD1 as a possible D gene (6 bases). Trimming cost V 4 bases and J 1 base, with 13 bases left between them. The CDR3 runs 14 residues. Germline V gene data show CDR1 as GTSNPN and CDR2 as SVGIG (reference sequence). The CDR3, as DNA: TGTGCCTGGACCCCTCCCAGGGGGAACACTGAAGCTTTCTTT. Its protein product is CAWTPPRGNTEAFF.

The chain couples TRBV9 to TRBJ2-1; 9 bases are a match to TRBD1. The trim removed 0 bases at V and 7 bases at J, leaving 8 bases unmatched. This CDR3 comprises 16 residues. Per germline, CDR1 SGDLS and CDR2 YYNGEE. For the CDR3, the DNA is TGTGCCAGCAGCGTAGTAGGGACAGGGTATATGAATGAGCAGTTCTTC. Translating it yields CASSVVGTGYMNEQFF.

This clone turned up a few times. This chain joins TRBV30 and TRBJ2-2; D remains unclear. V gave up 4 bases and J gave up 1 base, with 10 bases separating them. Germline-derived CDR1 and CDR2 are GTSNPN and SVGIG (reference sequence). The CDR3 is 14 residues long. For the CDR3, the DNA is TGTGCCTGGACCCGGTCAGGGAACACCGGGGAGCTGTTTTTT. Translated, it gives CAWTRSGNTGELFF.

The chain couples TRBV27 to TRBJ1-4; 9 bases fit TRBD1. V lost 7 bases to trimming and J lost 8 bases; unmatched junction nucleotides: 14. The CDR3 contains 16 residues. Germline V lookup: CDR1 MNHEY, CDR2 SMNVEV (reference sequence). The CDR3 spells CASKAYRGQGEEKLFF. CDR3 coding DNA: TGTGCCAGCAAAGCATACCGGGGACAGGGCGAAGAAAAACTGTTTTTT.

This clone was seen more than once but under ten times. The rearrangement uses TRBV29-1 and TRBJ1-1; D remains unclear. The V and J ends lost 3 bases and 4 bases respectively, with 18 bases between them. The CDR3 sequence is 15 residues long. Germline CDR1 is SQVTM and CDR2 is ANQGSEA. CDR3: CSVEASPRGLTEAFF. The CDR3 coding sequence is TGCAGCGTTGAGGCATCCCCGAGAGGGCTCACTGAAGCTTTCTTT.

The V and J genes are TRBV28 and TRBJ2-1; D might be TRBD2 (6 bases). CDR3 length: 15 amino acids. The V gene's germline CDR1 is MDHEN and CDR2 SYDVKM. Trimming took 1 base from V and 7 from J, leaving 14 bases between them. CDR3 protein: CASSLSGRGRNEQFF. The CDR3 DNA reads as TGTGCCAGCAGTTTATCCGGGAGAGGAAGGAATGAGCAGTTCTTC.